The sequence of this TCR beta chain was determined in a study of identical twins. General study points: Not following the same donors, the study drew its conclusions from cross-sectional statistical analysis. Twins' excess sharing was less marked for out-of-frame beta sequences. Insertions were fewer in abundant cord blood beta clonotypes, whereas memory repertoires showed none of this pattern.

Germline loops: CDR1 SGHTA, CDR2 FQGNSA. The CDR3 has 14 residues. V lost 1 base, J lost 3 bases, and 9 bases lay in between. This clonotype was seen many times. Its antigen is currently unknown. One entry per CDR3 protein, called by TCRdb with MiXCR from the 5' RACE reads. The sample carries a few hundred thousand distinct CDR3 sequences, roughly 9% recorded once. The same sample was also used in a study of yellow fever vaccine responses in identical twins.

The receptor's source is a woman younger than 30 in good health. The chain recombines TRBV7-2 with TRBJ1-2, with a tentative D call TRBD1 (5 bases). The sample consisted of CD8+ T cells sorted from blood. CDR3 sequence (DNA): TGTGCCAGCAGCTTAGGGATAGGGGACTATGGCTACACCTTC. Residues: CASSLGIGDYGYTF.